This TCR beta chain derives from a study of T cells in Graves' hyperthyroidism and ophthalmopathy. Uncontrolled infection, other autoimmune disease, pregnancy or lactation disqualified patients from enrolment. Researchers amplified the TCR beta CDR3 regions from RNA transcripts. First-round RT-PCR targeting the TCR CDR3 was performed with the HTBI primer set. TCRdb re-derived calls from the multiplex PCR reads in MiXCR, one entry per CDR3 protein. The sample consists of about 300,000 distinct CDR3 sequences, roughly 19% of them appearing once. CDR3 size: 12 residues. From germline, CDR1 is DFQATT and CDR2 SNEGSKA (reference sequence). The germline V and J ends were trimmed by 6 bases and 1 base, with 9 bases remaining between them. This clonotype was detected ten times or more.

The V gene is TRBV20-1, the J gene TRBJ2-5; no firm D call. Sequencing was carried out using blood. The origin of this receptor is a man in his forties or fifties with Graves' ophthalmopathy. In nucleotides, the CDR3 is TGCAGTGCCGTCGGAGTCCAAGAGACCCAGTACTTC. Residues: CSAVGVQETQYF.